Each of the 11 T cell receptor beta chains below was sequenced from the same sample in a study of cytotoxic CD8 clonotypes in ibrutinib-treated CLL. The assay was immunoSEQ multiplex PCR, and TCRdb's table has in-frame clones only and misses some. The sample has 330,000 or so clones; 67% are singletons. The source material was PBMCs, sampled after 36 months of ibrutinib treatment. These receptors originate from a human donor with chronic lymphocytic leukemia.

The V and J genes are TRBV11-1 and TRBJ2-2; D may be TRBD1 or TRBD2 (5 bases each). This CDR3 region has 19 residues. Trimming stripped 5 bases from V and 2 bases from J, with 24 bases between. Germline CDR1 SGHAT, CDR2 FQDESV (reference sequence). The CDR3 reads CASSVRTLGTNPNTGELFF. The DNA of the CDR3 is TGTGCCAGCAGCGTCCGAACTCTCGGGACGAATCCCAACACCGGGGAGCTGTTTTTT.

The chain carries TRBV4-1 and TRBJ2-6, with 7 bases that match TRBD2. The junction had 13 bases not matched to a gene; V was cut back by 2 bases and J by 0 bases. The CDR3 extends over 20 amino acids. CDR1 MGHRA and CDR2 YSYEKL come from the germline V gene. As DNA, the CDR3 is TGCGCCAGCAGCCAATATGCACTAGCGCTCAGAAGCTCTGGGGCCAACGTCCTGACTTTC. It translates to CASSQYALALRSSGANVLTF.

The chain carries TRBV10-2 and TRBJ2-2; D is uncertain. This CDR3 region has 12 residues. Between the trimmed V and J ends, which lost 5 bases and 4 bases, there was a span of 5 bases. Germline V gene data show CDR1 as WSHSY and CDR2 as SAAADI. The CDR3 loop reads CASSSGTGELFF. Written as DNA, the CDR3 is TGCGCCAGCAGTTCGGGCACCGGGGAGCTGTTTTTT.

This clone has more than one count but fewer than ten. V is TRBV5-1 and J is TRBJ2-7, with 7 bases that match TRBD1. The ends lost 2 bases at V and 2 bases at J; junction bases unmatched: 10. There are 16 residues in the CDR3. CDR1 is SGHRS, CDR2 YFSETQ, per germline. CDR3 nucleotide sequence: TGCGCCAGCAGCTTTTTTCCGGGACAGAGAACCTACGAGCAGTACTTC. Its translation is CASSFFPGQRTYEQYF.

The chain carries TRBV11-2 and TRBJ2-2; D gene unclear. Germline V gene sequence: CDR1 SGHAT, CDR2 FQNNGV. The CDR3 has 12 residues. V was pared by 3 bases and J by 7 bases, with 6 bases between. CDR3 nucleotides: TGTGCCAGCAGCTTCGGTAACGGGGAGCTGTTTTTT. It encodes CASSFGNGELFF.

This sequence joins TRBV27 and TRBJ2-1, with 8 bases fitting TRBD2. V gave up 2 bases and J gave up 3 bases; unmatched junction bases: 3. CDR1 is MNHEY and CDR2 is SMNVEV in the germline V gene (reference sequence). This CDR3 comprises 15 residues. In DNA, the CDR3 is TGTGCCAGCAGTTTAGAGACTAGCGTCTACAATGAGCAGTTCTTC. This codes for CASSLETSVYNEQFF.

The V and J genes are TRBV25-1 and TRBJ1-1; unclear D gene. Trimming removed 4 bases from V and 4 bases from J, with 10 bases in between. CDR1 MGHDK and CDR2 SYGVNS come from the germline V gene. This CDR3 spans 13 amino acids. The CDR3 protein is CASSGGILTEAFF. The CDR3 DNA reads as TGTGCCAGCAGTGGCGGTATTCTCACTGAAGCTTTCTTT.

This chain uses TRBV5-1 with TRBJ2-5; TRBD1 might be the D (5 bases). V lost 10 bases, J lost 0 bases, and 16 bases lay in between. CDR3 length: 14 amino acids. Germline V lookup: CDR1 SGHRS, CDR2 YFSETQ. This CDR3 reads CASGQDWYQETQYF. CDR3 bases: TGCGCCTCAGGGCAGGATTGGTACCAAGAGACCCAGTACTTC.

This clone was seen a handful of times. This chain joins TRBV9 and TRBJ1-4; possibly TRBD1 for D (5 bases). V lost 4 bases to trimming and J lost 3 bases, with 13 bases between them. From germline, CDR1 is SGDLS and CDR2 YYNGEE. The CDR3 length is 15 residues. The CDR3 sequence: CASSTEGRSNEKLFF. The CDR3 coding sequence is TGTGCCAGCAGCACAGAGGGGCGGTCTAATGAAAAACTGTTTTTT.

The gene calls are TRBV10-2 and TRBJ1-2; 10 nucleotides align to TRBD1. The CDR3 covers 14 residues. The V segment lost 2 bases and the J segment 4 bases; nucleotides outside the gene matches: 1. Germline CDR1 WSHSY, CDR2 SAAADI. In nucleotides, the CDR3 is TGCGCCAGCAGTGAGGGGACAGGGGTCTATGGCTACACCTTC. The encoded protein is CASSEGTGVYGYTF.

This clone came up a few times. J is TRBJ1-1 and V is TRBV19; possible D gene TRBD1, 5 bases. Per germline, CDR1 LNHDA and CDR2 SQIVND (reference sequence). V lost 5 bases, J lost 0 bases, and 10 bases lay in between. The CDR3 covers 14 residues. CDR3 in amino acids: CASSRTTVNTEAFF. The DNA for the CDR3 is TGTGCCAGTAGTCGAACGACAGTGAACACTGAAGCTTTCTTT.